The rows below give T cell receptor beta chains drawn from one sample of a study of T cells expressing NK-cell markers. Each CDR3 protein gets one entry in TCRdb, which reprocessed the 5' RACE reads and gives no DNA. This sample's table reports approximately 460,000 distinct CDR3 sequences. The specimen sequenced was blood T cells: a sorted CD56 or NKG2C T cell subset, CD4+ or CD8+ T cells, or bulk PBMC T cells (not recorded which). The receptors originated from a woman aged 18 to 75 in good health. Each CDR3 is given with its conserved first and last residue. Each record gives: V gene, J gene, CDR3 protein.

V gene: TRBV12-5
J gene: TRBJ2-1
CDR3 protein: CASAMTSGGSSYNEQFF

V gene: TRBV27
J gene: TRBJ2-1
CDR3 protein: CASSLWTGSRNEQFF

V gene: TRBV6-1
J gene: TRBJ1-5
CDR3 protein: CASSEPGTSNQPQHF

V gene: TRBV9
J gene: TRBJ2-2
CDR3 protein: CASSGGGSGGLTTGELFF

V gene: TRBV5-1
J gene: TRBJ1-5
CDR3 protein: CASSLEGPNSNQPQHF

V gene: TRBV12-3/TRBV12-4
J gene: TRBJ2-1
CDR3 protein: CASSRLLNEQFF

V gene: TRBV5-4
J gene: TRBJ2-1
CDR3 protein: CAIPGGGDEQFF

V gene: TRBV10-3
J gene: TRBJ2-5
CDR3 protein: CAISVTGRETQYF

V gene: TRBV20-1
J gene: TRBJ2-3
CDR3 protein: CSAIGLAGDTDTQYF

V gene: TRBV6-5
J gene: TRBJ2-2
CDR3 protein: CASSYTRNTGELFF

V gene: TRBV29-1
J gene: TRBJ2-5
CDR3 protein: CSVEAFGSETQYF

V gene: TRBV7-3
J gene: TRBJ2-1
CDR3 protein: CASSLTGSNEQFF

V gene: TRBV19
J gene: TRBJ1-6
CDR3 protein: CASTTGSLGSPLHF

V gene: TRBV20-1
J gene: TRBJ2-3
CDR3 protein: CSAWRGGQDTQYF

V gene: TRBV20-1
J gene: TRBJ2-2
CDR3 protein: CSATQTNTGELFF

V gene: TRBV14
J gene: TRBJ2-1
CDR3 protein: CASSPRGRLVGEQFF

V gene: TRBV7-8
J gene: TRBJ2-3
CDR3 protein: CASSLLSAGESTDTQYF